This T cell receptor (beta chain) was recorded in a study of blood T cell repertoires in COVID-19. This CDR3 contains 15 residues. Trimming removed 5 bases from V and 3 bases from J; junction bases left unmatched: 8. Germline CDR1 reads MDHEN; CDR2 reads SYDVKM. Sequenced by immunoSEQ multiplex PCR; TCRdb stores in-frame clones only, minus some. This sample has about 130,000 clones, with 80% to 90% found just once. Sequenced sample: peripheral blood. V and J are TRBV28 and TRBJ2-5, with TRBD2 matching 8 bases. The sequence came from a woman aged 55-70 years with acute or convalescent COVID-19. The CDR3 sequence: CASSQTRLAKETQYF. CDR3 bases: TGTGCCAGCAGTCAAACCAGACTAGCGAAAGAGACCCAGTACTTC.